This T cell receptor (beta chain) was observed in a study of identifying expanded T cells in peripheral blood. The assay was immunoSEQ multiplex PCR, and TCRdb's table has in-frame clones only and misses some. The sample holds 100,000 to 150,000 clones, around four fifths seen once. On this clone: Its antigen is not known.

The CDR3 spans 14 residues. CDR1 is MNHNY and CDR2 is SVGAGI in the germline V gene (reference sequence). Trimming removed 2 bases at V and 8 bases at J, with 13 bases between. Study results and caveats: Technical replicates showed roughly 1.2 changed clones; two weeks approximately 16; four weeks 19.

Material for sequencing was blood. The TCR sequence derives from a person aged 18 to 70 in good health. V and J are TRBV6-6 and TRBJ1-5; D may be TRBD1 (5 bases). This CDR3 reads CASSYREGGEPQHF. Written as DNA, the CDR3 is TGTGCCAGCAGTTACCGGGAGGGAGGGGAGCCCCAGCATTTT.